This T cell receptor beta chain was found in a study of cytomegalovirus exposure and HLA in healthy donors. Study-level findings and limits: Presence/absence comparisons presumed near-even sequencing depth among donors. The likely origin of a cluster of highly shared sequence variants was a sequencing artifact.

In the case of this clone: Its target is not known.

Trimming cost V 5 bases and J 5 bases; bases outside gene matches: 10. This CDR3 is 16 amino acids long. CDR1 and CDR2 (germline): SEHNR, FQNEAQ (reference sequence). The PCR made use of 60 Vbeta and 13 Jbeta primers. Repertoires were generated with immunoSEQ multiplex PCR, while TCRdb's copy carries only in-frame clones and drops some. The sample records some 170,000 clones, around 80% being singletons. The chain has TRBV7-9 and TRBJ2-2; 8 bases align to TRBD2. Sample: PBMCs. The sequence was collected from a man in his thirties or forties in good health and CMV-seronegative. The CDR3 protein is CASSAPPGLVTGELFF. For the CDR3, the DNA is TGTGCCAGCAGCGCTCCTCCGGGACTAGTGACCGGGGAGCTGTTTTTT.